The clone carrying this T cell receptor beta chain appeared a few times. What it binds is not known. The entry originates in a study of beta chain features in type 1 diabetes. Regarding the study as a whole: Insertions were fewer and deletions more numerous at VDJ junctions in type 1 diabetes patients.

Germline CDR1 is MNHEY and CDR2 is SVGAGI. The CDR3 sequence is 12 residues long. With 7 bases removed from V and 2 bases from J, the gap between germline ends came to 8 bases. Averaging roughly 110 mL, one heparinised blood draw was given by each donor. What was sequenced were expressed TCRB transcripts, since all of the isolated RNA had been reverse transcribed. Here immunoSEQ multiplex PCR was the method, and the copy in TCRdb shows in-frame clones only, minus some. The profile shows around 290,000 clones, approximately 8% of them singletons. The chain joins TRBV6-5 to TRBJ2-5; tentative D call: TRBD1 (6 bases). The clonotype comes from a woman under 30 in good health. Material for sequencing was central memory CD4+ T cells from blood. CDR3 sequence reads: CASKGGQETQYF. In DNA, the CDR3 is TGTGCCAGCAAAGGGGGACAAGAGACCCAGTACTTC.